Given below is one T cell receptor (beta chain) in context. Its antigen is not known. The sample is drawn from a study of Ad26.COV2.S vaccination and SARS-CoV-2 variants. Study-wide context: Ad26.COV2.S shots went into the muscle once or twice, 56 days apart. Findings of the study overall: Post-vaccination breadth of spike-specific CD8+ and CD4+ T cell responses was reportedly substantial.

Germline lookup yields CDR1 MNHEY and CDR2 SVGAGI. The CDR3 has 15 amino acids. Trimming cost V 0 bases and J 5 bases, with 11 bases left between them. The method was immunoSEQ multiplex PCR; TCRdb's version includes in-frame clones alone and lacks a portion of them. The sample holds 440,000 or so clones, 80% to 95% seen once. The treatment was: approximately 18 received Ad26.COV2.S at low or high dose, single or two shots; about 5 received placebo; per-sample allocation not given. Day 63 following the first vaccine or placebo injection was when the samples were taken. The V and J genes are TRBV6-5 and TRBJ1-5; the D is unclear. The sample in question was peripheral blood, obtained in a trial of Ad26.COV2.S vaccine versus placebo. The sequence was collected from a person aged 18 to 59 who received the Ad26.COV2.S COVID-19 vaccine or a placebo. For the CDR3, the DNA is TGTGCCAGCAGTTACTCGAGCTCGGGGTATCAGCCCCAGCATTTT. Its protein product is CASSYSSSGYQPQHF.